The sequence of this TCR beta chain was determined in a study of control samples from healthy donors and cancer patients. The method was immunoSEQ multiplex PCR; TCRdb's version includes in-frame clones alone and lacks a portion of them. The table has about 49,000 clones, 65% to 90% seen once. V was pared by 3 bases and J by 4 bases, with 10 bases of the junction left unmatched. The germline CDR1 and CDR2 sequences are SGHDN and FVKESK. CDR3 length equals 18 residues. The gene calls are TRBV14 and TRBJ2-1, with 12 bases lining up with TRBD2. This TCR was recovered from a woman aged 45-65 years with lung cancer. Sequenced material: PBMCs. In nucleotides, the CDR3 is TGTGCCAGCAGCCAGAGGGATTGGACTAGCGGGGCTTACAATGAGCAGTTCTTC. This encodes CASSQRDWTSGAYNEQFF. Using reference TRBV14 and TRBJ2-1 for the parts outside the CDR3, the full variable domain is EAGVTQFPSHSVIEKGQTVTLRCDPISGHDNLYWYRRVMGKEIKFLLHFVKESKQDESGMPNNRFLAERTGGTYSTLKVQPAELEDSGVYFCASSQRDWTSGAYNEQFFGPGTRLTVL.